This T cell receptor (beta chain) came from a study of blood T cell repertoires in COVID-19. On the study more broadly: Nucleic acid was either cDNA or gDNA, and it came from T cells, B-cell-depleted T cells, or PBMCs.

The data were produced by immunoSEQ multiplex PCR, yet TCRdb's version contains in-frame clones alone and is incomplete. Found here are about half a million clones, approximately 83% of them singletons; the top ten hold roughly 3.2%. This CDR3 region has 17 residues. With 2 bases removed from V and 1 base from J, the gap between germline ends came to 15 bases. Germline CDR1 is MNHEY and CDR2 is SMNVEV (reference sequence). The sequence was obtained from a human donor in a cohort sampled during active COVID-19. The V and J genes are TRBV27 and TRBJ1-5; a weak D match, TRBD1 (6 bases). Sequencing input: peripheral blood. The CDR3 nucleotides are TGTGCCAGCAGTTTAAAACCCGGGACAAACAGCAATCAGCCCCAGCATTTT. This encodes CASSLKPGTNSNQPQHF.